These 32 T cell receptor beta chains were all obtained from the same sample, sequenced in a study of graft-versus-host responses after intestinal transplantation (dated by TCRdb to 2020 to 2022). Receptor amplification or capture employed the immunoSEQ multiplex PCR assay. TCRdb stores this immuneACCESS table with in-frame sequences only. Part of the clones is absent; in the studies checked, under half of the shortfall reflects unresolved V genes, and no reason is known for the rest. The sample contains some 77,000 clones, 92% of them found a single time. The ten largest make up over 0.55% of the sample. The material sequenced was PBMCs, taken 98 days after intestinal transplantation. These receptor sequences come from a human patient who received an intestinal transplant, so some T cells may come from the graft donor.

Only one count was recorded for this clone. CDR3 in DNA: TGTGCCAGCAACCCCAGGACCGGGGTCAATGAGCAGTTCTTC. The encoded protein is CASNPRTGVNEQFF. The J gene is TRBJ2-1, the V gene TRBV13; tentative D call: TRBD2 (5 bases). The CDR3 contains 14 residues. Germline lookup yields CDR1 PRHDT and CDR2 FYEKMQ (reference sequence). V was trimmed by 7 bases and J by 6 bases, leaving 16 bases between them.

Comments on this clone: The same CDR3 also results from other DNA sequences found in this sample. J is TRBJ2-5 and V is TRBV28, with D possibly matching TRBD2 (6 bases). The germline CDR1 and CDR2 sequences are MDHEN and SYDVKM. V lost 10 bases, J lost 2 bases, and 17 bases lay in between. The CDR3 length is 14 residues. The CDR3 DNA reads as TGTGCCACCAACGGGGGATCGTATCAAGAGACCCAGTACTTC. Translated: CATNGGSYQETQYF.

The V call is TRBV9, the J call TRBJ2-5, with 12 bases fitting TRBD2. CDR1 and CDR2 from the germline V gene are SGDLS and YYNGEE. The CDR3 has 16 residues. J was trimmed by 2 bases and V by 1 base; bases with no gene match: 3. The DNA of the CDR3 is TGTGCCAGCAGCGTAACTAGCGGGGGGCAGCAAGAGACCCAGTACTTC. Amino acid sequence: CASSVTSGGQQETQYF.

This clone was observed a few times. The chain uses TRBV19 and TRBJ1-4; D is possibly TRBD1 (5 bases). Looked up from germline, CDR1 is LNHDA and CDR2 is SQIVND (reference sequence). Trimming removed 3 bases at V and 13 bases at J, with 21 bases between. This CDR3 region has 15 residues. CDR3 bases: TGTGCCAGTAGTATGGGGCAGCGCCTAATCGAGAGACTGTTTTTT. This encodes CASSMGQRLIERLFF.

The chain links TRBV5-6 to TRBJ2-7, with a tentative D call TRBD1 (5 bases). The germline gives CDR1 SGHDT, CDR2 YYEEEE. The CDR3 consists of 15 residues. V shed 4 bases and J shed 0 bases, with 14 bases lying between them. The CDR3 DNA sequence: TGTGCCAGCAGCCCGCCAGGGAAGAGCTCCTACGAGCAGTACTTC. It translates to CASSPPGKSSYEQYF. Full variable domain (remainder filled in from reference TRBV5-6 and TRBJ2-7): DAGVTQSPTHLIKTRGQQVTLRCSPKSGHDTVSWYQQALGQGPQFIFQYYEEEERQRGNFPDRFSGHQFPNYSSELNVNALLLGDSALYLCASSPPGKSSYEQYFGPGTRLTVT.

The gene calls are TRBV19 and TRBJ2-1; 8 bases fit TRBD2. The length of the CDR3 is 12 residues. Germline loops: CDR1 LNHDA, CDR2 SQIVND (reference sequence). The junction had 0 bases not matched to a gene; V was cut back by 1 base and J by 10 bases. The CDR3 loop is CASSIGGGEQFF. For the CDR3, the DNA is TGTGCCAGTAGTATAGGCGGGGGGGAGCAGTTCTTC.

V is TRBV6-5 and J is TRBJ2-1, with D uncertain. The CDR3 spans 11 residues. V was cut by 9 bases and J by 9 bases, with 12 bases left in between. Germline values: CDR1 MNHEY, CDR2 SVGAGI. This CDR3 is CASTGVGEQFF. In DNA form, the CDR3 reads TGTGCCAGTACTGGGGTCGGTGAGCAGTTCTTC.

The sample holds one count of this clone. Here the CDR3 DNA reads TGTGCCAGCTCACCCCAGTCTGCAGATACGCAGTATTTT. Its protein product is CASSPQSADTQYF. The chain joins TRBV18 to TRBJ2-3; no reliable D call. The CDR3 covers 13 residues. The V and J ends lost 3 bases and 4 bases respectively, with 8 bases between them. Per germline, CDR1 KGHSH and CDR2 LQKENI.

The genes are TRBV28 and TRBJ2-2; the match to TRBD2 covers 12 bases. This CDR3 contains 17 residues. J gave up 4 bases and V 2 bases, and 5 bases lay outside the gene matches. Germline V gives CDR1 MDHEN, CDR2 SYDVKM. This chain's CDR3 is CASSLLAGGPATGELFF. The CDR3 nucleotides read TGTGCCAGCAGTTTACTAGCGGGAGGGCCGGCCACCGGGGAGCTGTTTTTT.

This chain joins TRBV10-2 and TRBJ2-5; D possibly corresponds to TRBD2 (5 bases). The CDR3 consists of 17 residues. V lost 6 bases and J 4 bases, leaving 24 bases between the germline ends. Germline V gene lookup returns CDR1 WSHSY and CDR2 SAAADI. The CDR3 protein is CASRAARSGSFRETQYF. In nucleotides, the CDR3 is TGCGCCAGCAGGGCCGCCCGGTCGGGGAGCTTTAGAGAGACCCAGTACTTC.

The rearrangement uses TRBV30 and TRBJ2-5; 9 bases fit TRBD2. Looked up from germline, CDR1 is GTSNPN and CDR2 is SVGIG (reference sequence). The CDR3 extends over 17 amino acids. V lost 2 bases, J lost 5 bases, and 15 bases stayed unmatched. CDR3: CAWSPSSVLAGHETQYF. In DNA, the CDR3 is TGTGCCTGGAGTCCGTCCTCGGTCCTAGCGGGACACGAGACCCAGTACTTC.

The chain has TRBV15 and TRBJ1-2; D might be TRBD1 (5 bases). Trimming left V 0 bases short and J 8 bases short, with 10 bases between. Germline assignment: CDR1 LNHNV and CDR2 YYDKDF (reference sequence). The CDR3 is 13 amino acids. The CDR3 coding sequence is TGTGCCACCAGCAGAGACGGGAGGGGCGGCTACACCTTC. Translated, it gives CATSRDGRGGYTF.

The chain uses TRBV5-1 and TRBJ2-4, with 9 bases identical to TRBD1. The CDR3 sequence is 15 residues long. Germline V CDR1 and CDR2: SGHRS, YFSETQ. V trimming: 4 bases; J trimming: 6 bases; junction bases outside the gene matches: 8. Written as DNA, the CDR3 is TGCGCCAGCAGCCGTCCGGGACAGGGAGGAAACATTCAGTACTTC. Amino acids: CASSRPGQGGNIQYF.

As concerns this clone: Its ends do not fully match the called genes, so a read error is possible. J is TRBJ2-1 and V is TRBV6-5; 7 bases match TRBD2. CDR1 is MNHEY, CDR2 SVGAGI, per germline. CDR3 size: 16 residues. CDR3 loop: CASSHSGGGALNEQFF. The CDR3 region has the DNA TGTGCCAGCAGTCACTCGGGGGGAGGGGCGTTGAATGAGCAGTTCTTC.

This chain uses TRBV4-1 with TRBJ1-5; 8 bases are shared with TRBD1. The V gene end was trimmed by 2 bases and the J gene end by 4 bases; junction bases not matched to a gene: 4. Germline CDR1 reads MGHRA; CDR2 reads YSYEKL. The CDR3 length is 15 residues. The CDR3: CASSQLDRENQPQHF. In DNA form, the CDR3 reads TGCGCCAGCAGCCAACTGGACAGGGAGAATCAGCCCCAGCATTTT.

The chain is built from TRBV4-1 and TRBJ2-7; D is ambiguous. The CDR3 runs 15 residues. CDR1 and CDR2 (germline): MGHRA, YSYEKL. V was pared by 0 bases and J by 0 bases, with 9 bases between. The DNA for the CDR3 is TGCGCCAGCAGCCAAGATCCCAGCAGCTCCTACGAGCAGTACTTC. Its translation is CASSQDPSSSYEQYF.

The genes are TRBV28 and TRBJ1-4; TRBD1 matches 12 bases. Germline CDR1 and CDR2: MDHEN and SYDVKM. The V and J ends lost 2 bases and 6 bases, in that order; junction bases with no gene match: 4. This CDR3 has 16 residues. The CDR3 is CASSLLGTGGYEKLFF. The CDR3 nucleotides are TGTGCCAGCAGTTTACTCGGGACAGGGGGCTATGAAAAACTGTTTTTT.

DNA for the CDR3: TGCGCCAGCAGCCAAGTACTAGCGGGGTTAAATGAGCAGTTCTTC. Its protein product is CASSQVLAGLNEQFF. The V and J genes are TRBV4-1 and TRBJ2-1; 10 bases line up with TRBD2. V was clipped by 1 base and J by 7 bases; unmatched bases: 4. This CDR3 spans 15 amino acids. Germline V gene sequence: CDR1 MGHRA, CDR2 YSYEKL.

With regard to this clone: This CDR3 is also generated by other DNA sequences in the sample. The chain couples TRBV7-2 to TRBJ2-5, with D possibly called TRBD1 or TRBD2 (5 bases each). The germline gives CDR1 SGHTA, CDR2 FQGNSA. The CDR3 totals 14 residues. Trimming stripped 0 bases from V and 4 bases from J, with 9 bases between. The CDR3 loop reads CASSLAGDGETQYF. The CDR3 nucleotides are TGTGCCAGCAGCTTAGCGGGGGACGGAGAGACCCAGTACTTC.

The chain employs TRBV27 and TRBJ2-7, with 12 bases aligning to TRBD1. The CDR3 is made up of 16 amino acids. V shed 6 bases and J 6 bases; nucleotides not matched to a gene: 12. The V gene's germline CDR1 is MNHEY and CDR2 SMNVEV (reference sequence). The CDR3 here is CASRRGPGQGAREQYF. The DNA for the CDR3 is TGTGCCAGCAGGCGAGGCCCGGGACAGGGGGCACGCGAGCAGTACTTC.

The rearrangement joins TRBV4-1 to TRBJ2-3, with 10 bases identical to TRBD2. With V trimmed by 2 bases and J by 6 bases, 5 bases remained unmatched. Germline V CDR1 and CDR2: MGHRA, YSYEKL. This CDR3 contains 15 residues. The DNA of the CDR3 is TGCGCCAGCAGCCAACCTACTAGCGGGGTGGATACGCAGTATTTT. It encodes CASSQPTSGVDTQYF.

The V call is TRBV5-6, the J call TRBJ2-4, with D possibly TRBD1 on 5 matching bases. The CDR3 is made up of 16 amino acids. V lost 2 bases to trimming and J lost 4 bases, with 16 bases between them. Germline CDR1 is SGHDT and CDR2 is YYEEEE. CDR3 protein: CASSLEIGAAKNIQYF. The CDR3 DNA sequence: TGTGCCAGCAGCTTAGAAATTGGGGCGGCTAAAAACATTCAGTACTTC.

Written as DNA, the CDR3 is TGTGCCAGCAGGGACAACACCGGGGAGCTGTTTTTT. As protein: CASRDNTGELFF. The chain uses TRBV6-1 and TRBJ2-2; no definite D call. V dropped 6 bases and J dropped 2 bases, with 4 bases sitting between them. Germline-derived CDR1 and CDR2 are MNHNS and SASEGT. This CDR3 spans 12 amino acids.

This sequence joins TRBV7-3 and TRBJ1-1; 7 bases agree with TRBD1. The CDR3 length is 13 residues. The trim removed 4 bases at V and 1 base at J, leaving 0 bases unmatched. Germline V gene lookup returns CDR1 SGHTA and CDR2 FQGTGA. The CDR3 reads CASSWTGNTEAFF. CDR3 sequence (DNA): TGTGCCAGCAGCTGGACAGGGAACACTGAAGCTTTCTTT. Together with reference TRBV7-3 and TRBJ1-1, the CDR3 gives the full variable domain: GAGVSQTPSNKVTEKGKYVELRCDPISGHTALYWYRQSLGQGPEFLIYFQGTGAADDSGLPNDRFFAVRPEGSVSTLKIQRTERGDSAVYLCASSWTGNTEAFFGQGTRLTVV.

This clone was observed a single time. The rearrangement links TRBV19 to TRBJ2-1; 10 nucleotides match TRBD1. Trimming removed 3 bases from V and 6 bases from J; junction bases left unmatched: 5. The CDR3 loop spans 15 amino acids. Germline V gene lookup returns CDR1 LNHDA and CDR2 SQIVND (reference sequence). CDR3 nucleotide sequence: TGTGCCAGTAGTATTGGACAGGGGGGCTCCAATGAGCAGTTCTTC. This sequence encodes CASSIGQGGSNEQFF.

The rearrangement joins TRBV12-5 to TRBJ1-6, with 9 nucleotides matching TRBD1. V lost 0 bases to trimming and J lost 4 bases; unmatched junction nucleotides: 10. This CDR3 region has 19 residues. Per the germline V gene, CDR1 is LGHNT and CDR2 is FRNRAP. The CDR3 region is CASGLVRATGGSYNSPLHF. CDR3 coding DNA: TGTGCTAGTGGTTTGGTACGGGCAACAGGGGGCTCTTATAATTCACCCCTCCACTTT.

This chain uses TRBV4-1 with TRBJ2-2, with TRBD2 identical over 10 bases. The CDR3 consists of 16 residues. The germline gives CDR1 MGHRA, CDR2 YSYEKL. V dropped 2 bases and J dropped 6; count of bases not matched to a gene: 6. The CDR3 bases are TGCGCCAGCAGCCAATACTGGACTAGCGGAGCCGGGGAGCTGTTTTTT. This sequence encodes CASSQYWTSGAGELFF.

This clone was observed a few times. This sequence joins TRBV7-9 and TRBJ2-1; D possibly corresponds to TRBD1 (6 bases). Trimming stripped 5 bases from V and 10 bases from J, with 12 bases between. There are 12 residues in the CDR3. Germline V CDR1 and CDR2: SEHNR, FQNEAQ (reference sequence). Written as DNA, the CDR3 is TGTGCCAGCAGCCACAGGGTAGGCGAGCAGTTCTTC. This gives the protein CASSHRVGEQFF.

This chain links TRBV27 with TRBJ2-7; D is ambiguous. Germline CDR1 MNHEY, CDR2 SMNVEV (reference sequence). V lost 5 bases, J lost 7 bases, and 15 bases lay in between. The CDR3 has 13 amino acids. CDR3 nucleotide sequence: TGTGCCAGCAGTCCCCGGCCCTTCGGGGAGCAGTACTTC. Encoded protein: CASSPRPFGEQYF.

The count of this clone is one. The genes are TRBV5-1 and TRBJ1-2; TRBD1 matches 7 bases. The CDR3 is made up of 15 amino acids. The junction had 8 bases not matched to a gene; V was cut back by 4 bases and J by 2 bases. Germline assignment: CDR1 SGHRS and CDR2 YFSETQ. CDR3 sequence: CASSPGSQGNYGYTF. CDR3 bases: TGCGCCAGCAGCCCTGGATCACAGGGGAACTATGGCTACACCTTC.

This chain joins TRBV6-5 and TRBJ2-7, with 7 nucleotides matching TRBD1. The CDR3 sequence is 14 residues long. V was pared by 2 bases and J by 5 bases, with 6 bases of the junction left unmatched. Germline CDR1 MNHEY, CDR2 SVGAGI. The CDR3: CASSYRGRGNEQYF. The CDR3, as DNA: TGTGCCAGCAGTTACCGGGGCAGGGGGAACGAGCAGTACTTC.

V is TRBV11-3 and J is TRBJ2-3, with D perhaps matching TRBD1 or TRBD2 (6 bases each). CDR3 length: 17 residues. V lost 4 bases, J lost 0 bases, and 17 bases lay in between. Looked up from germline, CDR1 is SGHNT and CDR2 is YENEEA. The CDR3 DNA reads TGTGCCAGCAGCTCCTCATCGTGGGGGGCTAGCACAGATACGCAGTATTTT. Translating it yields CASSSSSWGASTDTQYF.